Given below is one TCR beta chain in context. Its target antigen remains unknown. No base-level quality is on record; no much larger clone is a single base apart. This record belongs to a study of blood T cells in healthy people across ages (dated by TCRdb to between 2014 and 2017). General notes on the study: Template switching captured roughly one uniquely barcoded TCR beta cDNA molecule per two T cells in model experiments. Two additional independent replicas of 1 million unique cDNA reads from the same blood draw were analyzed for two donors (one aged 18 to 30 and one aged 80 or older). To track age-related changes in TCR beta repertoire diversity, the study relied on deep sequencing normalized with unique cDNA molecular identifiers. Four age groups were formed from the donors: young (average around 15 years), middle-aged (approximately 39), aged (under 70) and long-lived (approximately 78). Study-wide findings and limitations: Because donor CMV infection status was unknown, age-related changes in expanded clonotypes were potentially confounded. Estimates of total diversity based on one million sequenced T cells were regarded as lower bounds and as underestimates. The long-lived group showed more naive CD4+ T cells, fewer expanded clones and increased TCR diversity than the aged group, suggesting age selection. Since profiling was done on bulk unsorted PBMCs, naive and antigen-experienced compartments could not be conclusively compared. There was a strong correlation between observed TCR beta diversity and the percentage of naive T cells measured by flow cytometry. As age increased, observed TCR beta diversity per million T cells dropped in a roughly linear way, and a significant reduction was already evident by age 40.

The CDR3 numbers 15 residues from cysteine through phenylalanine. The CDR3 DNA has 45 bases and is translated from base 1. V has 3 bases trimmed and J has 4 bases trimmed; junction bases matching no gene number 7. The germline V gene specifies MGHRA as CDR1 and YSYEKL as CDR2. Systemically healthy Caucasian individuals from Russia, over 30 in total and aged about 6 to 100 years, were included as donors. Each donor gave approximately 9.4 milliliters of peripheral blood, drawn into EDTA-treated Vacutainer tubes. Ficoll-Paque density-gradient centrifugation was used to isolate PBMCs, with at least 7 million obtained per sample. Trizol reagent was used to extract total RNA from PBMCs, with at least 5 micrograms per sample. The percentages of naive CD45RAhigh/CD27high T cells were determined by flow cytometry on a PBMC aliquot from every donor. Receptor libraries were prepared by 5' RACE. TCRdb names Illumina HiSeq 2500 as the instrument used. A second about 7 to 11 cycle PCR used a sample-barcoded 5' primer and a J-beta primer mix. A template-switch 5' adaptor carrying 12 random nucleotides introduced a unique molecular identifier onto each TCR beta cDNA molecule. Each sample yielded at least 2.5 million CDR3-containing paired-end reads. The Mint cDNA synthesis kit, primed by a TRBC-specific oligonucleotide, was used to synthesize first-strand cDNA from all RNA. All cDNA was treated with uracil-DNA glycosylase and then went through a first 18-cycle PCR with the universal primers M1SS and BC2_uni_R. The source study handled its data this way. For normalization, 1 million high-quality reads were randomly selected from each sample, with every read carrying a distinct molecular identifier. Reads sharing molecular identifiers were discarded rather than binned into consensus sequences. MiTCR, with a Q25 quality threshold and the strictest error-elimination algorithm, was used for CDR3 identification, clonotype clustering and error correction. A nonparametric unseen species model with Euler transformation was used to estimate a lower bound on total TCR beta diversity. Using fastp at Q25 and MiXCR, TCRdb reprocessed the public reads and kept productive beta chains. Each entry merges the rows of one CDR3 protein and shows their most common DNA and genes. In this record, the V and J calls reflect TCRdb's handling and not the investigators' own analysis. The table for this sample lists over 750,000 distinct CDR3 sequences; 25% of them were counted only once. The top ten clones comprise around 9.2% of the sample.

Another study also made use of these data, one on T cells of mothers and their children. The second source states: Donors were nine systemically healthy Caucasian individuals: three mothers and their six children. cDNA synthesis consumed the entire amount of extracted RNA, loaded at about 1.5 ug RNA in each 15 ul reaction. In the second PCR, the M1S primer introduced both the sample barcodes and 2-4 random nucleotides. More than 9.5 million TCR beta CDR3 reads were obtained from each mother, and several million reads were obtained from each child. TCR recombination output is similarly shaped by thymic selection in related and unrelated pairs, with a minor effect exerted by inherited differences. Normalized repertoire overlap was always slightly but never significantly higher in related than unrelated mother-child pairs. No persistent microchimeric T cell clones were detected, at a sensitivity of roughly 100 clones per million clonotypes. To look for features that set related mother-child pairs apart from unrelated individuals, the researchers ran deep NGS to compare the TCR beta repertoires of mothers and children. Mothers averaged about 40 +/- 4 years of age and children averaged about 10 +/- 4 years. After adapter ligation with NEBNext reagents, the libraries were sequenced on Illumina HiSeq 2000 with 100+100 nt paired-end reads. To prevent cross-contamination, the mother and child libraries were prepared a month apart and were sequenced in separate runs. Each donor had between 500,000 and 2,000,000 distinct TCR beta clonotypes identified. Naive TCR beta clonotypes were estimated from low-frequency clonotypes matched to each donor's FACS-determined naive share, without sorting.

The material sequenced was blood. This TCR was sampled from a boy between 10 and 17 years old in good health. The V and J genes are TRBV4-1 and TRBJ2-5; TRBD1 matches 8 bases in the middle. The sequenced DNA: TGCGCCAGCAGCCAGACAGGGGTAGGAGGAGAGACCCAGTACTTC. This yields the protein CASSQTGVGGETQYF.